This T cell receptor (beta chain) was sequenced during a study of T cell repertoires in cytomegalovirus infection. Overall study context: The public TCR beta signatures pointed to both CMV infection and matching HLA type.

Notes on the study in general: Dominating the ex vivo response were HLA-C-restricted CMV-specific TCR beta clonotypes.

TCRdb fed the reads into MiXCR, producing one record per CDR3 protein. The data show 50,000 or so distinct CDR3 sequences, around 18% seen once. Worth noting for this clonotype: What it recognizes is unknown.

There are 17 residues in the CDR3. Germline assignment: CDR1 SGDLS and CDR2 YYNGEE. J lost 7 bases, V lost 0 bases, and 11 bases had no gene match. Material: CD8+ T cells from cultured PBMCs, obtained from culture after CMV antigen stimulation. The rearrangement uses TRBV9 and TRBJ2-1, with 9 positions matching TRBD2. The TCR sequence derives from a human donor in good health (CMV status not recorded). Some clones in this sample may be carry-over from other donors' samples. CDR3 DNA sequence: TGTGCCAGCAGCGTAGTGGCGGGGGGGGGGTTGAGGAATGAGCAGTTCTTC. Encoded protein: CASSVVAGGGLRNEQFF. Combining the CDR3 with reference TRBV9 and TRBJ2-1 gives the whole variable domain DSGVTQTPKHLITATGQRVTLRCSPRSGDLSVYWYQQSLDQGLQFLIQYYNGEERAKGNILERFSAQQFPDLHSELNLSSLELGDSALYFCASSVVAGGGLRNEQFFGPGTRLTVL.